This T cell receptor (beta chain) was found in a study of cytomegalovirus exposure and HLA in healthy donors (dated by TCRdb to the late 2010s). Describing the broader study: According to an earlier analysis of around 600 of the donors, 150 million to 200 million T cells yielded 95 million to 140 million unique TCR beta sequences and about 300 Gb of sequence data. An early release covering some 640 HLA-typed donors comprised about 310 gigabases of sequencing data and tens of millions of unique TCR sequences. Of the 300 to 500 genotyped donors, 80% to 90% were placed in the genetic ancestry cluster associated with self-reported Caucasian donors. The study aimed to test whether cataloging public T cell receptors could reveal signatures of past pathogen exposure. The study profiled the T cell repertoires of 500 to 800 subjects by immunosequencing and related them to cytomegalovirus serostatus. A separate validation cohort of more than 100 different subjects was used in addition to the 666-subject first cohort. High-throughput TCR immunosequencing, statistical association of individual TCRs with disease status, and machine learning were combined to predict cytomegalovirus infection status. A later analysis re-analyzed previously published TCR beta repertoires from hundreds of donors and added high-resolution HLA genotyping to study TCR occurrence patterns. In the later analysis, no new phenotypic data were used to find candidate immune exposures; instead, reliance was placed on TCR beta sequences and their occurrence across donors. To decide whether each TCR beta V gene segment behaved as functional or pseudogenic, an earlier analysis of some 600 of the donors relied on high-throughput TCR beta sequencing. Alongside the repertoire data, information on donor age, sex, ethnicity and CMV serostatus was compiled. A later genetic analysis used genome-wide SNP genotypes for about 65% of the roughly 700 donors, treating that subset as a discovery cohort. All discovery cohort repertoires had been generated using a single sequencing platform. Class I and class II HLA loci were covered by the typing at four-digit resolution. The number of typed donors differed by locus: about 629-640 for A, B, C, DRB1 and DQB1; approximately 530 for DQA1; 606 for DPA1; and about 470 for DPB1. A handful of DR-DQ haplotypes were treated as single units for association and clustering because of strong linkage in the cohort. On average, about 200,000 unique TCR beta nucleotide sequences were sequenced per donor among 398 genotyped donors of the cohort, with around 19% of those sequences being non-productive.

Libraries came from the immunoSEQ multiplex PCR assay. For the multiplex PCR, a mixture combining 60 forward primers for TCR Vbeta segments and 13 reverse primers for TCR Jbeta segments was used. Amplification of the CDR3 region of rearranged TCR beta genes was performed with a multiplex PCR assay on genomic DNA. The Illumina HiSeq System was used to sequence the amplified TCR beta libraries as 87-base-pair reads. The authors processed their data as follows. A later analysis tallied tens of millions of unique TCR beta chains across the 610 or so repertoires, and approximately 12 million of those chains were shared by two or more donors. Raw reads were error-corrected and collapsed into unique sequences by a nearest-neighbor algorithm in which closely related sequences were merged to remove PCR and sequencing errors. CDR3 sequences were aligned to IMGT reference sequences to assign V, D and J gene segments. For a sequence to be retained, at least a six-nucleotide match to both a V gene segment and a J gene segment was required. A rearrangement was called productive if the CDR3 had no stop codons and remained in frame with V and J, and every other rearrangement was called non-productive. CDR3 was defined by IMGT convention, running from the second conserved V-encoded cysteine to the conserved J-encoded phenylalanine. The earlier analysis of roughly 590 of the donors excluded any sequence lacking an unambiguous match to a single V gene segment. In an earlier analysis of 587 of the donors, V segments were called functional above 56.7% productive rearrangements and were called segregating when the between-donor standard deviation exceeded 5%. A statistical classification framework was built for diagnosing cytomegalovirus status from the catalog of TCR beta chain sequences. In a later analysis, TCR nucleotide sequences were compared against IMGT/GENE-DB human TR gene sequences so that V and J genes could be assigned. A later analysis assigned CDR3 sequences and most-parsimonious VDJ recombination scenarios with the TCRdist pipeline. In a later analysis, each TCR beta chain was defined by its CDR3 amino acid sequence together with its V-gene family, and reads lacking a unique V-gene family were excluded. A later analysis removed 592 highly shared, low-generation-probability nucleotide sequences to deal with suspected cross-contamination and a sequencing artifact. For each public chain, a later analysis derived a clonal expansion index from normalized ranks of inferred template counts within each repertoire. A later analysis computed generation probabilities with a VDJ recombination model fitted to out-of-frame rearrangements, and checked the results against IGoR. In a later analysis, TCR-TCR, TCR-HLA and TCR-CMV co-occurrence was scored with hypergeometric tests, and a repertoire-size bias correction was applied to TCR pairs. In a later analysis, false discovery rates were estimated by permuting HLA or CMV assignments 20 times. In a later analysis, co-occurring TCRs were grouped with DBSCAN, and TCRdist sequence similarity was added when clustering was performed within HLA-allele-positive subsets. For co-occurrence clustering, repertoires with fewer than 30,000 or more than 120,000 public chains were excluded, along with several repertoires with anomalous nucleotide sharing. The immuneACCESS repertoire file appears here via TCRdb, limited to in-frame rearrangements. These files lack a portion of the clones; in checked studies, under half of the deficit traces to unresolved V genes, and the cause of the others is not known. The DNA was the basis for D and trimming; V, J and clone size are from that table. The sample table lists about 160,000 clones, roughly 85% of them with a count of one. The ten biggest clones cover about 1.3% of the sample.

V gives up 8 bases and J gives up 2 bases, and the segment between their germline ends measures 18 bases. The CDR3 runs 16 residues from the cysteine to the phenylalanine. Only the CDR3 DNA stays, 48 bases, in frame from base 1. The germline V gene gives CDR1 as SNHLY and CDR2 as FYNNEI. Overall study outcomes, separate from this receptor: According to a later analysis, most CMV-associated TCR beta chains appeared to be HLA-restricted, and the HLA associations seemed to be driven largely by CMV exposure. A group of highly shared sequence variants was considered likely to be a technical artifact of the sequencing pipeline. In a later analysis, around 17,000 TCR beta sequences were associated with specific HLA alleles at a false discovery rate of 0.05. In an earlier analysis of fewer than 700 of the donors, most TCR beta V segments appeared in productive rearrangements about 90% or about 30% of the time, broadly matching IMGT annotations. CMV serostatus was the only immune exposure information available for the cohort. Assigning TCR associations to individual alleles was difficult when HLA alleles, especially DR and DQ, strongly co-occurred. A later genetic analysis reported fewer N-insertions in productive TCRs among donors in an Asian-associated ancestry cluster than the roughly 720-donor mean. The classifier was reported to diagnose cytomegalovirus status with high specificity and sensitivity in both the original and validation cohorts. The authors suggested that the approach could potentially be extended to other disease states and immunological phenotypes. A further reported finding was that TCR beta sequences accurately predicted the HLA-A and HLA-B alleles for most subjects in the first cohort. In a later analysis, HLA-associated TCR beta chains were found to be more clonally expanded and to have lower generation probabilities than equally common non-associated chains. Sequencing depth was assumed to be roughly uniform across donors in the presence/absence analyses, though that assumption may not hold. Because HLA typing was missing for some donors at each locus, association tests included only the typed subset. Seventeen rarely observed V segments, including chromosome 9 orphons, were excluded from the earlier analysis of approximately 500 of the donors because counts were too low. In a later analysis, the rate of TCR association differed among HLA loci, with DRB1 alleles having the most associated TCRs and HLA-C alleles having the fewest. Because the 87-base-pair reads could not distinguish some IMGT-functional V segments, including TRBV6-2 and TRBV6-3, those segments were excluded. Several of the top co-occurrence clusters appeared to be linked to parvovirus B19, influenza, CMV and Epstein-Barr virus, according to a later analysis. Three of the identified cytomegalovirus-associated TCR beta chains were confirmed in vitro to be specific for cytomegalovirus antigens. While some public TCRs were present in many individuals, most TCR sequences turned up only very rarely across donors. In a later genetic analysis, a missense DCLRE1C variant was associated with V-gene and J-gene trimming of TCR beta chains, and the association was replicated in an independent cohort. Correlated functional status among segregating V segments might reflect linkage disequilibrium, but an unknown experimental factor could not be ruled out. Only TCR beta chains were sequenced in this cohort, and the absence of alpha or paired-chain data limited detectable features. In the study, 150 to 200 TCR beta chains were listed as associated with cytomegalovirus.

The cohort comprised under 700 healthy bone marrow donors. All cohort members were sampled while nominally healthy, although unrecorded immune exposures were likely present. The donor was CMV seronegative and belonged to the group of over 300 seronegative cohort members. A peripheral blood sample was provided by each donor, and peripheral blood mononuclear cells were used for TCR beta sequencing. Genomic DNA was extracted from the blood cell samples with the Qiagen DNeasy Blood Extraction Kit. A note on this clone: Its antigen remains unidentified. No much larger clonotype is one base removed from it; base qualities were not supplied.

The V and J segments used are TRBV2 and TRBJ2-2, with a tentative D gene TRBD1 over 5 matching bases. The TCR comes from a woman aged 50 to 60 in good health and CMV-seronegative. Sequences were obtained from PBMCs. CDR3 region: CASASGQTANTGELFF. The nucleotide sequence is TGTGCCAGCGCCTCAGGTCAGACAGCTAACACCGGGGAGCTGTTTTTT.